This is a list of T cell receptor beta chains from one sample in a study of glioma-infiltrating T cells after dendritic cell vaccination. Profiled with immunoSEQ multiplex PCR; TCRdb holds only in-frame clones, not every one. This sample carries about 38,000 clones, approximately 82% of them seen once, and the ten largest clones take 7.8%. This material consisted of blood, taken before dendritic cell vaccination. The origin of the receptors is a human donor with glioblastoma. Both conserved end residues are part of each CDR3. D genes are given only for firm matches. Some rows mark clone size as missing; the rest say once, few, many or name a class of expanded clone.

>15|NA|TRBV4-3|NA|TRBJ1-4
CASSQDRRGGEKLFF
TGCGCCAGCAGCCAAGATCGTCGTGGGGGGGAAAAACTGTTTTTT
>12|NA|TRBV5-8|NA|TRBJ1-2
CASMPVYNGYTF
TGTGCCAGCATGCCGGTATATAATGGCTACACCTTC
>15|few|TRBV4-3|NA|TRBJ1-2
CASSQVGRGNYGYTF
TGCGCCAGCAGCCAAGTAGGCAGGGGCAACTATGGCTACACCTTC
>17|few|TRBV7-9|TRBD1|TRBJ1-2
CASSLFGTGAVNYGYTF
TGTGCCAGCAGCTTATTTGGGACAGGAGCAGTTAACTATGGCTACACCTTC
>12|NA|TRBV5-4|NA|TRBJ1-2
CASSSRAYGYTF
TGTGCCAGCAGCTCGCGTGCCTATGGCTACACCTTC
>16|once|TRBV4-3|TRBD2|TRBJ2-1
CASSQDPGLAGGEEFF
TGCGCCAGCAGCCAAGATCCCGGACTAGCGGGGGGGGAAGAGTTCTTC
>13|once|TRBV9|NA|TRBJ2-7
CASSDGHSYEQYF
TGTGCCAGCAGCGACGGACACTCCTACGAGCAGTACTTC
>15|NA|TRBV30|TRBD1|TRBJ1-3
CAWARTGNVGNTIYF
TGTGCCTGGGCCAGGACAGGGAATGTTGGAAACACCATATATTTT
>13|once|TRBV5-4|NA|TRBJ1-4
CASSDRLTEKLFF
TGTGCCAGCAGTGACAGGCTAACAGAAAAACTGTTTTTT
>13|NA|TRBV19|NA|TRBJ1-5
CASSMTGDQPQHF
TGTGCCAGTAGTATGACAGGTGATCAGCCCCAGCATTTT
>14|NA|TRBV5-6|TRBD1|TRBJ2-7
CASSFRTGAYEQYF
TGTGCCAGCAGCTTTAGGACAGGGGCCTACGAGCAGTACTTC
>15|once|TRBV5-1|TRBD1|TRBJ2-5
CASRGTVVIQETQYF
TGCGCCAGCAGGGGGACAGTAGTAATCCAAGAGACCCAGTACTTC
>15|NA|TRBV2|TRBD2|TRBJ2-5
CASTGLADSKETQYF
TGTGCCAGCACGGGGCTAGCGGACTCGAAGGAGACCCAGTACTTC
>19|NA|TRBV5-1|NA|TRBJ2-1
CASSLWGKPDRSSYNEQFF
TGCGCCAGCAGCTTGTGGGGAAAACCCGACAGGAGCTCCTACAATGAGCAGTTCTTC
>14|few|TRBV4-3|NA|TRBJ2-7
CASSQTTGTYEQYF
TGCGCCAGCAGCCAAACGACGGGGACCTACGAGCAGTACTTC
>17|NA|TRBV5-5|NA|TRBJ1-4
CASSQRARPITNEKLFF
TGCGCCAGCAGCCAGAGAGCTAGGCCGATAACTAATGAAAAACTGTTTTTT
>16|few|TRBV11-3|NA|TRBJ2-7
CASSSAPDSYSYEQYF
TGTGCCAGCAGCTCGGCCCCGGACAGCTACTCCTACGAGCAGTACTTC
>15|NA|TRBV27|TRBD1|TRBJ2-1
CASSWDRDSYNEQFF
TGTGCCAGCAGTTGGGACAGGGACTCCTACAATGAGCAGTTCTTC
>15|once|TRBV25-1|NA|TRBJ2-7
CASSEGSGSAYEQYF
TGTGCCAGCAGTGAAGGATCCGGGAGTGCCTACGAGCAGTACTTC
>14|NA|TRBV7-9|NA|TRBJ2-5
CASSEILREETQYF
TGTGCCAGCAGCGAAATTTTGAGGGAAGAGACCCAGTACTTC
>13|NA|TRBV7-2|TRBD1|TRBJ2-7
CASSHQGAYEQYF
TGTGCCAGCAGCCACCAGGGGGCCTACGAGCAGTACTTC
>15|NA|TRBV5-1|TRBD2|TRBJ2-5
CASSLGTSHGETQYF
TGCGCCAGCAGCTTGGGGACTAGTCACGGGGAGACCCAGTACTTC
>12|NA|TRBV10-3|NA|TRBJ1-1
CAIRTGNTEAFF
TGTGCCATCAGAACAGGGAACACTGAAGCTTTCTTT